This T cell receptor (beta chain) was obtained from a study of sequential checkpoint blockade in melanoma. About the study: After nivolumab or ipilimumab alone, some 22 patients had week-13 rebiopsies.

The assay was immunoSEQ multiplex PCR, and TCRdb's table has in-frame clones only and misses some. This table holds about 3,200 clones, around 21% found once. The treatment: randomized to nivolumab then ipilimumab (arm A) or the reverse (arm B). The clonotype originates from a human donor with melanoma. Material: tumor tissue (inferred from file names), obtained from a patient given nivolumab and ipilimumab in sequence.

The CDR3 region is CASSLVGGMEETQYF. CDR3 coding DNA: TGCGCCAGCAGCTTGGTGGGAGGGATGGAAGAGACCCAGTACTTC. The chain uses TRBV5-1 and TRBJ2-5; 7 bases align to TRBD2. The V gene end was trimmed by 0 bases and the J gene end by 3 bases; junction bases not matched to a gene: 5. CDR1 and CDR2 from the germline V gene are SGHRS and YFSETQ. The CDR3 covers 15 residues.